These 2 T cell receptor beta chains originate from one sample sequenced in a study of graft-versus-host responses after intestinal transplantation. Generated by immunoSEQ multiplex PCR, the TCRdb table keeps only in-frame clones and is missing some. The data contain under 95,000 clones, 80% to 90% of them singletons. Their antigens are not known. The sample in question was unstimulated CD8+ T cells sorted from spleen or lymph node cells, obtained before intestinal transplant. These TCRs come from a human donor who received an intestinal transplant.

The chain couples TRBV10-3 to TRBJ1-2; possibly TRBD1 for D (5 bases). CDR1 and CDR2 from the germline V gene are ENHRY and SYGVKD. The CDR3 length is 16 residues. Deletions cut 10 bases from V and 4 bases from J, with 25 bases between. The CDR3: CATSQGSRDSIYGYTF. The CDR3 DNA is TGTGCCACCTCCCAAGGGTCGAGGGACTCCATCTATGGCTACACCTTC.

V usage is TRBV7-8 and J usage is TRBJ2-7; TRBD2 agrees at 8 bases. Trimming took 5 bases from V and 3 from J; bases not matched to a gene: 9. Germline V CDR1 and CDR2: SGHVS, FQNEAQ. This CDR3 spans 15 amino acids. The CDR3 DNA is TGTGCCAGCAGCCACTCCGGGGGGGTAGACTACGAGCAGTACTTC. As protein: CASSHSGGVDYEQYF.